In its sample, the clone carrying this TCR beta chain was seen a few times. The individuals who served as donors were healthy Caucasians living in Russia, aged roughly 6 to 90. Using a J-beta primer mix together with a sample-barcoded 5' primer, a second PCR was run for roughly 6 to 12 cycles. Using its own MiXCR run on the 5' RACE reads, TCRdb lists one record per CDR3 protein. In the table there are approximately 1,000,000 distinct CDR3 sequences, more than 30% of which are singletons. Germline CDR1 reads MNHEY; CDR2 reads SMNVEV (reference sequence). V was pared by 5 bases and J by 2 bases, with 13 bases between. The CDR3 length is 15 residues. This entry belongs to a study of blood T cells in healthy people across ages.

The sample consisted of blood. V is TRBV27 and J is TRBJ1-5; the D gene is possibly TRBD1 (6 bases). This TCR came from a man younger than 35 in good health. CDR3 nucleotides: TGTGCCAGCAGTCCCAGGGGAAGGGGCAATCAGCCCCAGCATTTT. This encodes CASSPRGRGNQPQHF.